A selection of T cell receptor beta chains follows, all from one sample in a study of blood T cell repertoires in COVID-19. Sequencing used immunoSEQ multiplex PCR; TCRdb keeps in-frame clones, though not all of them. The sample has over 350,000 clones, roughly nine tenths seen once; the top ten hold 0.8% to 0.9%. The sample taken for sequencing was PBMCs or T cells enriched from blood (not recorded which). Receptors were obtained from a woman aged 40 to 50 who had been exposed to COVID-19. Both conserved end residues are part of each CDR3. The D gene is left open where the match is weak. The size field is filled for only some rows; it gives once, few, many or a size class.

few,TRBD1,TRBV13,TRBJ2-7,CASSFGQGYEQYF,TGTGCCAGCAGCTTTGGACAGGGATACGAGCAGTACTTC
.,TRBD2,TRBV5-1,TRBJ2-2,CASQRAGGFNTGELFF,TGCGCCAGCCAAAGAGCGGGGGGATTTAACACCGGGGAGCTGTTTTTT
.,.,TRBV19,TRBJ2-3,CASSIASYTDTQYF,TGTGCCAGTAGTATAGCTTCGTACACAGATACGCAGTATTTT
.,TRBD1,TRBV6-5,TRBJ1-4,CASTSATGVEKLFF,TGTGCCAGCACCTCCGCGACAGGGGTCGAAAAACTGTTTTTT
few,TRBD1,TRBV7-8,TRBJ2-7,CASSLSDRGSYEQYF,TGTGCCAGCAGCCTTTCCGACAGGGGCTCCTACGAGCAGTACTTC
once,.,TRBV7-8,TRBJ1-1,CASSFKSNTEAFF,TGTGCCAGCAGCTTTAAATCGAACACTGAAGCTTTCTTT
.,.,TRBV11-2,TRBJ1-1,CASRFRGDNTEAFF,TGTGCCAGCAGGTTCAGGGGCGATAACACTGAAGCTTTCTTT
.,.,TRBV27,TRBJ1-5,CATSGGGDQPQHF,TGTGCCACCTCTGGGGGGGGAGATCAGCCCCAGCATTTT
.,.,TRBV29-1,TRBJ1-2,CSVDGGLNYGYTF,TGCAGCGTTGATGGGGGACTGAACTATGGCTACACCTTC
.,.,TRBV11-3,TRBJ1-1,CASGRPGNTEAFF,TGTGCCAGCGGCCGCCCGGGGAACACTGAAGCTTTCTTT
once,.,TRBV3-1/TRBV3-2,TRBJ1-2,CASSQVGRVGGYTF,TGTGCCAGCAGCCAAGTAGGCAGGGTAGGCGGCTACACCTTC
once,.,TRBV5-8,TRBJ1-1,CASSLNRQLNTEAFF,TGTGCCAGCAGCTTGAACCGACAGCTGAACACTGAAGCTTTCTTT
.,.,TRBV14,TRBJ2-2,CASSQKGAGELFF,TGTGCCAGCAGCCAGAAGGGGGCCGGGGAGCTGTTTTTT
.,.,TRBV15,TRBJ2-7,CATSRDQGGQGGYEQYF,TGTGCCACCAGCAGAGATCAGGGAGGCCAGGGGGGCTACGAGCAGTACTTC
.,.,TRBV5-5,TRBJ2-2,CASSLPGRGGAGELFF,TGTGCCAGCAGCTTGCCTGGAAGGGGTGGGGCCGGGGAGCTGTTTTTT
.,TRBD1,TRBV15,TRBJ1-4,CATPPPAGQGLANEKLFF,TGTGCCACACCCCCCCCCGCGGGACAGGGGTTAGCTAATGAAAAACTGTTTTTT
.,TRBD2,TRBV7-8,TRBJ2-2,CASGLGPTPGGELFF,TGTGCCAGCGGACTAGGACCTACGCCTGGAGGGGAGCTGTTTTTT
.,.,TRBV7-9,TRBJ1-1,CASSEEAGFQAFF,TGTGCCAGCAGCGAAGAAGCGGGATTCCAAGCTTTCTTT
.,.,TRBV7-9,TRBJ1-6,CASSLEGGSNSPLHF,TGTGCCAGCAGCTTAGAGGGAGGATCAAATTCACCCCTCCACTTT
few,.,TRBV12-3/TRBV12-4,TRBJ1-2,CASSLDSNYGYTF,TGTGCCAGCAGTTTGGACAGCAACTATGGCTACACCTTC
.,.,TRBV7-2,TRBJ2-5,CASSKDRKLSYQETQYF,TGTGCCAGCAGCAAGGACAGAAAACTCTCGTACCAAGAGACCCAGTACTTC
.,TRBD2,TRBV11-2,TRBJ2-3,CASSSSGGAPDTQYF,TGTGCCAGCAGCTCTAGCGGGGGGGCCCCAGATACGCAGTATTTT